The sequence of this T cell receptor beta chain was determined in a study of T cell changes during pregnancy in multiple sclerosis. Using immunoSEQ multiplex PCR, the repertoire was profiled, and TCRdb retains in-frame clones only, with some absent. This sample has about 50,000 clones, with more than 90% found just once. CDR1 and CDR2 from the germline V gene are LNHDA and SQIVND (reference sequence). CDR3 length: 17 amino acids. V was clipped by 5 bases and J by 1 base; unmatched bases: 13. This sequence originates from a female donor with multiple sclerosis, enrolled in a pregnancy study. Sequences were derived from CD4+ T cells from peripheral blood mononuclear cells, sampled before pregnancy. The J gene is TRBJ1-1, the V gene TRBV19, with 7 nucleotides matching TRBD1. CDR3 coding DNA: TGTGCCAGTAGTTCGAAGGGGGCCTTCAGCAGGAACACTGAAGCTTTCTTT. It translates to CASSSKGAFSRNTEAFF.